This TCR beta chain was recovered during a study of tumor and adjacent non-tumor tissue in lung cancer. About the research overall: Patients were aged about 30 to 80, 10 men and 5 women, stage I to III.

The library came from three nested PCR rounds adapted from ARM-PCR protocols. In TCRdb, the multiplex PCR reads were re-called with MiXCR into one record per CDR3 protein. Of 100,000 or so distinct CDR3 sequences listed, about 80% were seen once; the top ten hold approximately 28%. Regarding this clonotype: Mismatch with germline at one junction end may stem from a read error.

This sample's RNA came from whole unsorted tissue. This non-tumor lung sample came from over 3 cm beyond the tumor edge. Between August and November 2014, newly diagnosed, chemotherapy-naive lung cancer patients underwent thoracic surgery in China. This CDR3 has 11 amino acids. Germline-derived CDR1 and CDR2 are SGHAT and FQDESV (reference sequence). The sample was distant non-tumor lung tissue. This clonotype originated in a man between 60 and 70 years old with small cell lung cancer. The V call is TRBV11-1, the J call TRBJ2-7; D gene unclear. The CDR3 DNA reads TGTGCCATCAGCCTAGGTGAGGAGCACTACTTC. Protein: CAISLGEEHYF.